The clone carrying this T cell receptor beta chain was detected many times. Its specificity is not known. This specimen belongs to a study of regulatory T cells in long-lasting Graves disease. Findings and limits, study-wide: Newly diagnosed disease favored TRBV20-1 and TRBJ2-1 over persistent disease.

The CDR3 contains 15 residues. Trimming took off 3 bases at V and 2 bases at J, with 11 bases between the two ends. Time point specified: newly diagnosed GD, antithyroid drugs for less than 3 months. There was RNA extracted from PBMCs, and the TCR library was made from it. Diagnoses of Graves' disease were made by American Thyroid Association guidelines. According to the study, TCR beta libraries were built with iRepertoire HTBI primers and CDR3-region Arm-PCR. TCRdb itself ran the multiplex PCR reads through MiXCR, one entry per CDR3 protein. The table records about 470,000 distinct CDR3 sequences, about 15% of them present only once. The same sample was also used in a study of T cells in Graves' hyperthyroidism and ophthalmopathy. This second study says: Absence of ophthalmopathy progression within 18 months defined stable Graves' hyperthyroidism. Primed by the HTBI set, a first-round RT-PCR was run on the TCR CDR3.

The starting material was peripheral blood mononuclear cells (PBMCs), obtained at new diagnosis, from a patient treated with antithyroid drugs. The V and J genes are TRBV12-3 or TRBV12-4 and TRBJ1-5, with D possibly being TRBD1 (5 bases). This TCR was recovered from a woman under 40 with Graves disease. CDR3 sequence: CASSLEGQGNQPQHF. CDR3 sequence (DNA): TGTGCCAGCAGTTTGGAGGGGCAGGGCAATCAGCCCCAGCATTTT.